Below, one T cell receptor beta chain is given with its context. This specimen comes from a study of shared T cell receptors in the human thymus. Sequenced by immunoSEQ multiplex PCR; TCRdb stores in-frame clones only, minus some. The data hold roughly 550,000 clones, with around 78% observed a single time. Germline loops: CDR1 SGHNT, CDR2 YENEEA. V lost 5 bases, J lost 3 bases, and 9 bases stayed unmatched. This CDR3 is built from 15 residues. The same data also went into a second study, on human thymus T cells. That study adds: Thymic material originated from resections removed in the course of corrective heart surgery. Across thymic and blood repertoires, the usage of V and J genes appeared to be biased.

The chain has TRBV11-3 and TRBJ1-1; 7 bases align to TRBD1. Source material: thymocytes. The clonotype was recovered from a boy younger than two with a congenital heart defect. CDR3: CASSMGQLGDTEAFF. The CDR3 DNA reads TGTGCCAGCAGCATGGGACAGCTGGGGGACACTGAAGCTTTCTTT.